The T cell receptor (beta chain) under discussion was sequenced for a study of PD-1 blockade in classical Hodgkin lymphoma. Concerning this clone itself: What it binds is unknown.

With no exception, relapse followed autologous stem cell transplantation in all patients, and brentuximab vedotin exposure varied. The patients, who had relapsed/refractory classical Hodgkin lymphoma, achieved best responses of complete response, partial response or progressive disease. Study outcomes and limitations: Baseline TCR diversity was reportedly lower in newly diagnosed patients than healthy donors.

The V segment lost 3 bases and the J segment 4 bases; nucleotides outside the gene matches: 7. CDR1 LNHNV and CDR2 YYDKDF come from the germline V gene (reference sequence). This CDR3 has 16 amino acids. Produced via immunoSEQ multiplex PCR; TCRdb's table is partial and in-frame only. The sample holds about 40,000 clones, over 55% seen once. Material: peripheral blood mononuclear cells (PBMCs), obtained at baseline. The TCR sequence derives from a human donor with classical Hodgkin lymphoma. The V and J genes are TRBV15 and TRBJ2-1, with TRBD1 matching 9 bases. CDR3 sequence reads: CATSRVPGQGYNEQFF. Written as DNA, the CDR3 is TGTGCCACCAGCAGGGTCCCGGGACAGGGTTACAATGAGCAGTTCTTC.